These 10 T cell receptor beta chains share one sample of origin, sequenced in a study of T cell responses to AZD1222 COVID-19 vaccine. Sequencing used immunoSEQ multiplex PCR; TCRdb keeps in-frame clones, though not all of them. The sample has more than 140,000 clones; about 90% are singletons. Here the sequenced sample was peripheral blood, taken on day 0 of AZD1222 vaccination. The receptors shown here come from an adult in good health.

The chain employs TRBV6-2 or TRBV6-3 and TRBJ1-5; the D gene is possibly TRBD1 (5 bases). V was pared by 4 bases and J by 3 bases, with 10 bases between. The CDR3 consists of 14 residues. The V gene's germline CDR1 is MNHEY and CDR2 SVGEGT. The CDR3 spells CASSSRDFNQPQHF. The CDR3 nucleotides are TGTGCCAGCAGTTCCAGGGATTTCAATCAGCCCCAGCATTTT.

There are a few counts of this clone. The chain joins TRBV2 to TRBJ1-6; D is unresolved. The germline V and J ends were trimmed by 8 bases and 6 bases, with 14 bases remaining between them. Germline values: CDR1 SNHLY, CDR2 FYNNEI. The length of the CDR3 is 14 residues. CDR3 nucleotide sequence: TGTGCCAGCGGGCCTAATCGGCGTAATTCACCCCTCCACTTT. Residues: CASGPNRRNSPLHF. The full variable domain, with the rest looked up from reference TRBV2 and TRBJ1-6, is EPEVTQTPSHQVTQMGQEVILRCVPISNHLYFYWYRQILGQKVEFLVSFYNNEISEKSEIFDDQFSVERPDGSNFTLKIRSTKLEDSAMYFCASGPNRRNSPLHFGNGTRLTVT.

The gene calls are TRBV3-1 (or the pseudogene TRBV3-2) and TRBJ1-2, with 8 bases fitting TRBD1. J was trimmed by 5 bases and V by 1 base; bases with no gene match: 6. CDR3 length: 15 residues. Germline-derived CDR1 and CDR2 are LGHDT and YNNKEL (reference sequence). CDR3 loop: CASSQGGTGVYGYTF. The CDR3 DNA reads TGTGCCAGCAGCCAAGGGGGGACAGGAGTTTATGGCTACACCTTC.

The chain employs TRBV6-1 and TRBJ1-4; no clear D gene. CDR1 and CDR2 from the germline V gene are MNHNS and SASEGT. The V gene lost 1 base and the J gene lost 10 bases, with 4 bases spanning the gap. The CDR3 extends over 11 amino acids. CDR3 in DNA: TGTGCCAGCAGTGAAGGGGGAAAACTGTTTTTT. Amino acids: CASSEGGKLFF.

The CDR3 nucleotides read TGTGCCAGTAGTAACGGACTAGCGAGCTACGAGCAGTACTTC. Protein: CASSNGLASYEQYF. The chain employs TRBV19 and TRBJ2-7; 9 nucleotides match TRBD2. CDR1 and CDR2 (germline): LNHDA, SQIVND (reference sequence). V gave up 4 bases and J gave up 3 bases; unmatched junction bases: 4. There are 14 residues in the CDR3.

The J gene is TRBJ1-4, the V gene TRBV5-4; D may be TRBD1 (5 bases). The V end was cut by 4 bases, the J end by 6 bases, with 13 bases between. The CDR3 contains 14 residues. Germline-derived CDR1 and CDR2 are SGHNT and YYREEE (reference sequence). CDR3 region: CASSLGTDYEKLFF. CDR3 nucleotide sequence: TGTGCCAGCAGCCTCGGGACGGACTATGAAAAACTGTTTTTT.

The DNA for the CDR3 is TGTGCCAGCACCGCGGGCCTTAACTATGGCTACACCTTC. Translating gives CASTAGLNYGYTF. V gene TRBV2 combines with J gene TRBJ1-2, with D uncertain. V lost 7 bases, J lost 1 base, and 10 bases lay in between. Germline CDR1 SNHLY, CDR2 FYNNEI. The CDR3 covers 13 residues. The whole variable domain, remainder taken from reference TRBV2 and TRBJ1-2, is EPEVTQTPSHQVTQMGQEVILRCVPISNHLYFYWYRQILGQKVEFLVSFYNNEISEKSEIFDDQFSVERPDGSNFTLKIRSTKLEDSAMYFCASTAGLNYGYTFGSGTRLTVV.

The CDR3 sequence is CASSLEGQGADEQFF. Here the CDR3 DNA reads TGCGCCAGCAGCTTGGAGGGACAGGGGGCAGATGAGCAGTTCTTC. V and J are TRBV5-1 and TRBJ2-1, with 12 nucleotides matching TRBD1. Germline V CDR1 and CDR2: SGHRS, YFSETQ. This CDR3 contains 15 residues. Trimming cost V 0 bases and J 8 bases; bases outside gene matches: 3.

On this clone: This sample includes further DNA sequences coding for the same CDR3. In DNA, the CDR3 is TGTGCCAGCAGCCGGACTGGGGGGCGGGAGACCCAGTACTTC. Its protein is CASSRTGGRETQYF. V is TRBV3-1 (or the pseudogene TRBV3-2) and J is TRBJ2-5; D possibly uses TRBD1 or TRBD2 (6 bases each). Trimming pared 4 bases from V and 5 bases from J, leaving 14 bases between. Germline CDR1 reads LGHDT; CDR2 reads YNNKEL (reference sequence). The CDR3 loop spans 14 amino acids.

The V and J genes are TRBV4-1 and TRBJ1-4; TRBD1 matches 8 bases. This CDR3 spans 15 amino acids. CDR1 MGHRA and CDR2 YSYEKL come from the germline V gene. Trimming took 4 bases from V and 5 from J; bases not matched to a gene: 6. The CDR3 DNA is TGCGCCAGCAGCCCCCGACAGGGGATAAATGAAAAACTGTTTTTT. It translates to CASSPRQGINEKLFF.